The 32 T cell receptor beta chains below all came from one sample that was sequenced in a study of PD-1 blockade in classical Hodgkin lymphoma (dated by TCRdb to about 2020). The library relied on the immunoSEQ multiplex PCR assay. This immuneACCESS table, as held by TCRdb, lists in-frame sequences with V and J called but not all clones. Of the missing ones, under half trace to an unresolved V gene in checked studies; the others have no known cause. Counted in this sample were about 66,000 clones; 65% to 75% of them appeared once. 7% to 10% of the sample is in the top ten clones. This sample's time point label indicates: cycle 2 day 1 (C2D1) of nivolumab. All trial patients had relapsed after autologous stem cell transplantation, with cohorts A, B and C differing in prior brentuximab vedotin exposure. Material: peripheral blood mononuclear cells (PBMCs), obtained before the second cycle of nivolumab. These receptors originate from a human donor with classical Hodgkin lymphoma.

The CDR3 region is CASSRDYSGEETQYF. CDR3 sequence (DNA): TGCGCCAGCAGCCGTGACTATAGCGGGGAAGAGACCCAGTACTTC. This chain links TRBV4-1 with TRBJ2-5, with TRBD2 matching over 8 bases. Germline loops: CDR1 MGHRA, CDR2 YSYEKL. With 4 bases clipped from V and 3 bases from J, the junction kept 7 bases outside the gene matches. The CDR3 contains 15 residues.

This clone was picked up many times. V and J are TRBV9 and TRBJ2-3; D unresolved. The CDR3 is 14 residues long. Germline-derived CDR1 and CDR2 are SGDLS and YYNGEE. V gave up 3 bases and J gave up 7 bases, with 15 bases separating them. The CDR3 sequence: CASSAYNQENTQYF. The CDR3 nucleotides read TGTGCCAGCAGCGCCTACAACCAGGAAAATACGCAGTATTTT.

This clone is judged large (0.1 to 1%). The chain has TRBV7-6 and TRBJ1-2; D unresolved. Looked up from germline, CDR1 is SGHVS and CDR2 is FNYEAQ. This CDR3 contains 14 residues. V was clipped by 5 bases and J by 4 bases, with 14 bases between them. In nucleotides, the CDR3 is TGTGCCAGCAGCCCGTTGGGCAGACCCTATGGCTACACCTTC. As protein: CASSPLGRPYGYTF.

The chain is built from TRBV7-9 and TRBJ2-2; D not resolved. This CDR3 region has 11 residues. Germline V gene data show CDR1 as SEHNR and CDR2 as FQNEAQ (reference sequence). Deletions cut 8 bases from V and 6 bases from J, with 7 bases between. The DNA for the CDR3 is TGTGCCAGCCCCAATGCCGGGGAGCTGTTTTTT. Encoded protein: CASPNAGELFF.

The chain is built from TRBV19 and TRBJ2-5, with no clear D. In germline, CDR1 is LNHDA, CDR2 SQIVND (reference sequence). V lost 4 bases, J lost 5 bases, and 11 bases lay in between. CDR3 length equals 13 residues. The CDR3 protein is CASSRVRGETQYF. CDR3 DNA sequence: TGTGCCAGTAGTAGGGTCCGTGGGGAGACCCAGTACTTC.

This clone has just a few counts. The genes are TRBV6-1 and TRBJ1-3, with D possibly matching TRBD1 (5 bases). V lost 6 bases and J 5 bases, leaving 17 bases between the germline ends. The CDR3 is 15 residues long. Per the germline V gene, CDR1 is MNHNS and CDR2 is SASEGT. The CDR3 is CASRPTVDNRNTIYF. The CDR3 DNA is TGTGCCAGCAGACCCACCGTGGACAATCGAAACACCATATATTTT.

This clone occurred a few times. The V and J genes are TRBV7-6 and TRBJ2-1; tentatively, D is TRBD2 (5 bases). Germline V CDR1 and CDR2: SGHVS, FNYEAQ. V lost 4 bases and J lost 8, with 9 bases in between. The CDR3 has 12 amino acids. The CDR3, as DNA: TGTGCCAGCAGCTCAGTGAGGGATGAGCAGTTCTTC. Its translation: CASSSVRDEQFF.

In nucleotides, the CDR3 is TGTGCCAGCAGCCCCGGGACAGGTCTTAGCTCCTACGAGCAGTACTTC. Translated: CASSPGTGLSSYEQYF. The chain recombines TRBV2 with TRBJ2-7, with TRBD1 matching 8 bases. J was trimmed by 0 bases and V by 6 bases; bases with no gene match: 10. The CDR3 contains 16 residues. Germline CDR1 is SNHLY and CDR2 is FYNNEI.

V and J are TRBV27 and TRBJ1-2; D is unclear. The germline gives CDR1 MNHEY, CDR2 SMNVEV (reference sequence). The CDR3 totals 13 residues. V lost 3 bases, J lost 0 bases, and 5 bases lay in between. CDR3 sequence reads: CASSLTPNYGYTF. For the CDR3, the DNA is TGTGCCAGCAGTTTGACACCTAACTATGGCTACACCTTC.

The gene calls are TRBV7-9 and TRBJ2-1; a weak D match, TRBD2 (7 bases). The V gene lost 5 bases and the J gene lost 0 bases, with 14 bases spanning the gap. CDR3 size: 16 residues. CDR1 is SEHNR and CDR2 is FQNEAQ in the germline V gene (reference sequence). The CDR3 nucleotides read TGTGCCAGCAGCCCCTGGGGGGGCGGCTCCTACAATGAGCAGTTCTTC. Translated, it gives CASSPWGGGSYNEQFF.

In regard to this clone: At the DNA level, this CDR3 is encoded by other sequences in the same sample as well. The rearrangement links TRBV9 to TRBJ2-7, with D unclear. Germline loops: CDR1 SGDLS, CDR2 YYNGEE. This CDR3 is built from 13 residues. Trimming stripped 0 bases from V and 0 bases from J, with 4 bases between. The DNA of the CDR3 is TGTGCCAGCAGCGTAGACAGCTCCTACGAGCAGTACTTC. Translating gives CASSVDSSYEQYF.

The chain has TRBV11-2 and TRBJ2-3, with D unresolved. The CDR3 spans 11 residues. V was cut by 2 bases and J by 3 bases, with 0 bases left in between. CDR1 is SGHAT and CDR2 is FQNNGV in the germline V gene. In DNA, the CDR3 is TGTGCCAGCAGCTTAACAGATACGCAGTATTTT. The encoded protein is CASSLTDTQYF.

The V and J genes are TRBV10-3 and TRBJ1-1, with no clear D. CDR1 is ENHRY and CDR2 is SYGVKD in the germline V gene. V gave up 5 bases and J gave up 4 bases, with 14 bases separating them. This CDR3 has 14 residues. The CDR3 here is CAISINDRGTEAFF. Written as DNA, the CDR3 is TGTGCCATCAGTATAAACGACCGGGGCACTGAAGCTTTCTTT.

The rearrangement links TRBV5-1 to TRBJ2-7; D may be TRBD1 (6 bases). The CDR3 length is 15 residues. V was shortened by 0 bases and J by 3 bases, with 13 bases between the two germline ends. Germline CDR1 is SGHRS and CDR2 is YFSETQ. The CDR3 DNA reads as TGCGCCAGCAGCTTGGTGGGGTCGGACAGCTACGAGCAGTACTTC. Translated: CASSLVGSDSYEQYF.

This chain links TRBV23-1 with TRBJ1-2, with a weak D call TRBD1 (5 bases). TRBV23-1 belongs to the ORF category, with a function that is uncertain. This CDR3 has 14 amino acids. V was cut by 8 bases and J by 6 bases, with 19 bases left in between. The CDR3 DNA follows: TGCGCCAGCGAGAGCGGGACCTATTATGATGGCTACACCTTC. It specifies CASESGTYYDGYTF.

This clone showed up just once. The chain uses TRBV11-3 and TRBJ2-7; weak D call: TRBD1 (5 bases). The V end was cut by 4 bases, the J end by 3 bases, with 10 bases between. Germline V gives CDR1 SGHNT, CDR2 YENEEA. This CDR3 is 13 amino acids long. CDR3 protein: CASSSRVNYEQYF. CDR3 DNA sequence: TGTGCCAGCAGCTCCAGGGTCAACTACGAGCAGTACTTC.

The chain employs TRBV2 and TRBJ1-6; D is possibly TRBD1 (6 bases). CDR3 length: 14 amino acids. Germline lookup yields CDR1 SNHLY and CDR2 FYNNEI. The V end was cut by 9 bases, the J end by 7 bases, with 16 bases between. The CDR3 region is CASRASTGNSPLHF. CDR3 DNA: TGTGCCAGTCGGGCTTCCACAGGGAATTCACCCCTCCACTTT.

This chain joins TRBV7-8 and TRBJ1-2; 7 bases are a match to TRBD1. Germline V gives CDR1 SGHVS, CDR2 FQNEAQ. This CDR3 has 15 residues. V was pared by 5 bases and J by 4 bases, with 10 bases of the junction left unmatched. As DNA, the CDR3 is TGTGCCAGCAGCGCTCACCGACAGGGCGGCTATGGCTACACCTTC. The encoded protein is CASSAHRQGGYGYTF.

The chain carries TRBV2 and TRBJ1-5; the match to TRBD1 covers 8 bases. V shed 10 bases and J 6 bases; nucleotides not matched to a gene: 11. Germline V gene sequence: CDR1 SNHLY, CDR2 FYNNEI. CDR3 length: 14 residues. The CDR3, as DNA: TGTGCCACCAAGGACAGGGAAGTTGCTCAGCCCCAGCATTTT. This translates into CATKDREVAQPQHF.

CDR3 sequence reads: CASSATSGNTIYF. In DNA, the CDR3 is TGCGCCAGCAGTGCTACCTCTGGAAACACCATATATTTT. The V call is TRBV10-1, the J call TRBJ1-3; D gene unclear. Germline values: CDR1 WNHNN, CDR2 SYGVQD (reference sequence). V was clipped by 4 bases and J by 0 bases, with 4 bases between them. This CDR3 has 13 amino acids.

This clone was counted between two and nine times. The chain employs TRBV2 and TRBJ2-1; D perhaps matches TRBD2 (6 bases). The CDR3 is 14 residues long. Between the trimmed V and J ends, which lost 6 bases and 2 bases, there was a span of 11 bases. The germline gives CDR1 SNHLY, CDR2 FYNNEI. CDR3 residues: CASSRTGAYNEQFF. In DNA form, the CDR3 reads TGTGCCAGCAGCAGGACGGGGGCCTACAATGAGCAGTTCTTC.

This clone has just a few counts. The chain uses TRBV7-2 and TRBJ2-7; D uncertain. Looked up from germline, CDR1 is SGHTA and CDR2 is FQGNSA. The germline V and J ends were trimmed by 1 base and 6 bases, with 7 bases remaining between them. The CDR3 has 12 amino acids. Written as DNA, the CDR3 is TGTGCCAGCAGCTTAGTACGGACCGAGCAGTACTTC. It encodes CASSLVRTEQYF.

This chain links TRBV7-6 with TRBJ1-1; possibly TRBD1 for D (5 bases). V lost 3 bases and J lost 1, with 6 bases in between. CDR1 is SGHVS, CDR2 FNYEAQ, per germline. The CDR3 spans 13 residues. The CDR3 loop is CASSLQGNTEAFF. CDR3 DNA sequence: TGTGCCAGCAGCTTGCAGGGGAACACTGAAGCTTTCTTT.

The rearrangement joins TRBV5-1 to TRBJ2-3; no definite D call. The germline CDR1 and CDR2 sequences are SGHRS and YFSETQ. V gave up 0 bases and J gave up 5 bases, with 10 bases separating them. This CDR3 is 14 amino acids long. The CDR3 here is CASSLAENQDTQYF. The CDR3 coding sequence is TGCGCCAGCAGCTTGGCGGAAAACCAAGATACGCAGTATTTT. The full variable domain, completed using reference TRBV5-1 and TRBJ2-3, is KAGVTQTPRYLIKTRGQQVTLSCSPISGHRSVSWYQQTPGQGLQFLFEYFSETQRNKGNFPGRFSGRQFSNSRSEMNVSTLELGDSALYLCASSLAENQDTQYFGPGTRLTVL.

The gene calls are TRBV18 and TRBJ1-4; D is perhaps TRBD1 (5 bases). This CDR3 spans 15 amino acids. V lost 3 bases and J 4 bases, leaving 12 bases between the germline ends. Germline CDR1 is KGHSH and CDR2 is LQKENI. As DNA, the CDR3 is TGTGCCAGCTCACCGCAAGGGGTTAATAATGAAAAACTGTTTTTT. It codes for CASSPQGVNNEKLFF.

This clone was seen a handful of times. In DNA, the CDR3 is TGTGCCAGCAGCTTAAGTGGGACAGCTAACTATGGCTACACCTTC. It yields the protein CASSLSGTANYGYTF. The V gene is TRBV7-8, the J gene TRBJ1-2; 7 nucleotides match TRBD1. V shed 2 bases, J shed 0 bases, and the junction held 3 bases outside the gene matches. CDR3 length equals 15 residues. Germline-derived CDR1 and CDR2 are SGHVS and FQNEAQ.

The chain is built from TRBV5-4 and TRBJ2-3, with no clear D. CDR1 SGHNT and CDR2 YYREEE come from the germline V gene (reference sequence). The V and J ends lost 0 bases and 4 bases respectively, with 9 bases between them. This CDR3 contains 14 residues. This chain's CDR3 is CASSLAPESDTQYF. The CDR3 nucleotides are TGTGCCAGCAGCTTGGCCCCCGAGTCAGATACGCAGTATTTT.

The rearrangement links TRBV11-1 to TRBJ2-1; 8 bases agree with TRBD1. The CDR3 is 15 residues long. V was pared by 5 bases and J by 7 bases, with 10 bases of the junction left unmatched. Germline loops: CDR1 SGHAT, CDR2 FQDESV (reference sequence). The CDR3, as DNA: TGTGCCAGCAGCCGCTCGGGACAGGAGGGGAATGAGCAGTTCTTC. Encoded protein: CASSRSGQEGNEQFF. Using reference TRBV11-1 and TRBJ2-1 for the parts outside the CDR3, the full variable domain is EAEVAQSPRYKITEKSQAVAFWCDPISGHATLYWYRQILGQGPELLVQFQDESVVDDSQLPKDRFSAERLKGVDSTLKIQPAELGDSAMYLCASSRSGQEGNEQFFGPGTRLTVL.

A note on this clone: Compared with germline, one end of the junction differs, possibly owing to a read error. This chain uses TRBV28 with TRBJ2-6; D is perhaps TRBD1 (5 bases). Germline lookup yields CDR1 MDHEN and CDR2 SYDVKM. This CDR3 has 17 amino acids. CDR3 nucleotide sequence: TGTGCCAGCAGTGAAGGGGTGTACGGCTCTCGGGCCAACGTCCTGACTTTC. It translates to CASSEGVYGSRANVLTF.

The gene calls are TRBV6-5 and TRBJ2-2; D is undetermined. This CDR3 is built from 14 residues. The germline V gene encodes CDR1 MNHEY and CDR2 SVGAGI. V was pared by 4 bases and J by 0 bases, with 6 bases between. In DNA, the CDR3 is TGTGCCAGCAGTTTCTTTACGAACACCGGGGAGCTGTTTTTT. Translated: CASSFFTNTGELFF.

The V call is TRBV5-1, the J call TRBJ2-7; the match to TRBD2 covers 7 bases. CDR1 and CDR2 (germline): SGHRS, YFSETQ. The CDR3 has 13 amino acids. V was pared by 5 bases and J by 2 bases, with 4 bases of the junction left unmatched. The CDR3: CASSSGRTYEQYF. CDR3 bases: TGCGCCAGCAGTAGCGGGCGAACCTACGAGCAGTACTTC.

The CDR3, as DNA: TGCGCCAGCAGCCTGGCTTTAGCGGGTTACAGAACCTACGAGCAGTACTTC. Translating it yields CASSLALAGYRTYEQYF. The genes are TRBV4-1 and TRBJ2-7, with 7 bases fitting TRBD2. Looked up from germline, CDR1 is MGHRA and CDR2 is YSYEKL. Trimming took 4 bases from V and 2 from J; bases not matched to a gene: 14. The CDR3 contains 17 residues.